These T cell receptor beta chains were read from a single sample in a study of T cells in Graves' hyperthyroidism and ophthalmopathy. TCRdb itself ran the multiplex PCR reads through MiXCR, one entry per CDR3 protein. The table includes about 360,000 distinct CDR3 sequences, just under 25% detected once. The sample consisted of blood. The origin of the receptors is a man aged 50-60 years with Graves' hyperthyroidism. The CDR3 runs from the conserved cysteine through the conserved F or W. The D gene is left open where the match is weak. The size of a clone is reported for some rows only, either as once, few or many, or as a class for expanded clones.

D: .; V: TRBV28; J: TRBJ2-7; size: many; CDR3: CASSYPGPSYEQYF; DNA: TGTGCCAGCAGTTATCCGGGACCAAGCTACGAGCAGTACTTC
D: .; V: TRBV9; J: TRBJ1-2; size: few; CDR3: CASSVDRTGKPRGYTF; DNA: TGTGCCAGCAGCGTAGATCGCACAGGGAAACCGCGAGGCTACACCTTC
D: .; V: TRBV20-1; J: TRBJ2-3; size: .; CDR3: CSANKLAGTTDTQYF; DNA: TGCAGTGCTAATAAGTTAGCAGGAACCACAGATACGCAGTATTTT
D: .; V: TRBV30; J: TRBJ2-5; size: few; CDR3: CAWALEGETQYF; DNA: TGTGCCTGGGCCCTCGAGGGAGAGACCCAGTACTTC
D: .; V: TRBV5-1; J: TRBJ1-1; size: .; CDR3: CASIPRTATNTEAFF; DNA: TGCGCCAGCATCCCCCGGACAGCCACGAACACTGAAGCTTTCTTT
D: .; V: TRBV7-9; J: TRBJ2-7; size: .; CDR3: CASSLGARTVIDEQYF; DNA: TGTGCCAGCAGCTTAGGAGCTCGGACAGTTATTGACGAGCAGTACTTC
D: .; V: TRBV3-1; J: TRBJ1-2; size: many; CDR3: CASSLRQNYGYTF; DNA: TGTGCCAGCAGCCTTCGACAGAACTATGGCTACACCTTC
D: .; V: TRBV12-5; J: TRBJ1-4; size: .; CDR3: CASGLARGAVNEELFF; DNA: TGTGCTAGTGGTTTGGCCCGGGGCGCCGTTAATGAAGAACTGTTTTTT
D: .; V: TRBV6-1; J: TRBJ2-3; size: .; CDR3: CASSPRTNKYTDTQYF; DNA: TGTGCCAGCAGTCCTCGGACCAACAAGTACACAGATACGCAGTATTTT
D: TRBD1; V: TRBV6-5; J: TRBJ2-2; size: .; CDR3: CASSYAQGVTGELFF; DNA: TGTGCCAGCAGTTACGCCCAGGGGGTCACCGGGGAGCTGTTTTTT
D: .; V: TRBV10-3; J: TRBJ2-7; size: many; CDR3: CAISRTRDLVVDEQYF; DNA: TGTGCCATCAGTAGAACCCGGGACCTTGTCGTCGACGAGCAGTACTTC
D: .; V: TRBV2; J: TRBJ2-1; size: many; CDR3: CASRGVRFERAFNEQFF; DNA: TGTGCCAGCAGGGGGGTGAGATTTGAGAGGGCCTTCAATGAGCAGTTCTTC
D: .; V: TRBV29-1; J: TRBJ1-3; size: .; CDR3: CSVAGIGNTIYF; DNA: TGCAGCGTGGCCGGGATCGGAAACACCATATATTTT
D: .; V: TRBV11-3; J: TRBJ2-3; size: few; CDR3: CASSFGYTQYF; DNA: TGTGCCAGCAGCTTTGGGTATACGCAGTATTTT
D: TRBD2; V: TRBV10-3; J: TRBJ2-3; size: .; CDR3: CAIDREGRSDTQYF; DNA: TGTGCCATCGACCGGGAGGGCCGCTCAGATACGCAGTATTTT
D: TRBD2; V: TRBV13; J: TRBJ2-7; size: .; CDR3: CASSLAGTSFEQYF; DNA: TGTGCCAGCAGCTTAGCCGGGACTAGCTTTGAGCAGTACTTC
D: TRBD2; V: TRBV6-1; J: TRBJ2-3; size: .; CDR3: CASSPSGIRVTDTQYF; DNA: TGTGCCAGCAGCCCTAGCGGGATCAGGGTCACAGATACGCAGTATTTT
D: .; V: TRBV6-5; J: TRBJ2-1; size: .; CDR3: CASSYSSKNPYNEQFF; DNA: TGTGCCAGCAGTTACTCGTCCAAAAACCCCTACAATGAGCAGTTCTTC
D: TRBD1; V: TRBV3-1; J: TRBJ1-4; size: .; CDR3: CASSSRGDRREKLFF; DNA: TGTGCCAGCAGCTCTCGCGGGGACAGACGGGAAAAACTGTTTTTT
D: TRBD2; V: TRBV12-3/TRBV12-4; J: TRBJ2-3; size: .; CDR3: CASSRSGSAEDTQYF; DNA: TGTGCCAGCAGCCGTAGCGGGAGTGCCGAAGATACGCAGTATTTT
D: TRBD2; V: TRBV20-1; J: TRBJ2-7; size: many; CDR3: CSASPLLAESHYEQYF; DNA: TGCAGTGCTAGCCCTCTTCTAGCGGAGTCGCACTACGAGCAGTACTTC
D: .; V: TRBV6-1; J: TRBJ1-1; size: few; CDR3: CASSENGGTEAFF; DNA: TGTGCCAGCAGTGAAAATGGTGGGACTGAAGCTTTCTTT
D: TRBD2; V: TRBV6-5; J: TRBJ2-1; size: .; CDR3: CASSYSWTSGPNNEQFF; DNA: TGTGCCAGCAGTTACTCGTGGACTAGCGGGCCCAACAATGAGCAGTTCTTC
D: .; V: TRBV3-1; J: TRBJ2-1; size: few; CDR3: CASSLNLDRGKGTQLFF; DNA: TGTGCCAGCAGCCTCAACCTAGACCGGGGCAAAGGTACCCAGCTGTTCTTC
D: .; V: TRBV20-1; J: TRBJ2-5; size: few; CDR3: CSARDPRREDVETQYF; DNA: TGCAGTGCTAGAGATCCCCGGCGGGAAGACGTTGAGACCCAGTACTTC
D: TRBD1; V: TRBV12-3/TRBV12-4; J: TRBJ1-5; size: many; CDR3: CASSSTGGPQPQHF; DNA: TGTGCCAGCAGCTCCACAGGGGGCCCTCAGCCCCAGCATTTT
D: .; V: TRBV2; J: TRBJ2-1; size: many; CDR3: CASEKLWQPSYNEQFF; DNA: TGTGCCAGCGAAAAACTTTGGCAGCCTTCCTACAATGAGCAGTTCTTC
D: TRBD1; V: TRBV19; J: TRBJ2-1; size: .; CDR3: CASSIAPDRAVEQFF; DNA: TGTGCCAGTAGTATAGCCCCGGACAGGGCGGTTGAGCAGTTCTTC
D: TRBD2; V: TRBV7-2; J: TRBJ2-1; size: .; CDR3: CASSLAGTTPIYNEQFF; DNA: TGTGCCAGCAGCTTAGCGGGGACTACACCAATCTACAATGAGCAGTTCTTC
D: TRBD2; V: TRBV30; J: TRBJ2-1; size: many; CDR3: CAWSSTTGLAGTNEQFF; DNA: TGTGCCTGGAGTAGTACCACGGGACTAGCGGGAACGAATGAGCAGTTCTTC
D: .; V: TRBV24-1; J: TRBJ1-2; size: few; CDR3: CATSGHTGRYGYTF; DNA: TGTGCCACCAGTGGCCATACAGGGCGCTATGGCTACACCTTC
D: TRBD1; V: TRBV20-1; J: TRBJ1-5; size: few; CDR3: CSARSGQADQPQHF; DNA: TGCAGTGCTAGGTCTGGACAGGCGGATCAGCCCCAGCATTTT
D: TRBD1; V: TRBV9; J: TRBJ2-5; size: many; CDR3: CASGTDQLETQYF; DNA: TGTGCCAGCGGGACAGACCAACTAGAGACCCAGTACTTC
D: TRBD1; V: TRBV7-9; J: TRBJ1-4; size: .; CDR3: CASSPAQGAEKLFF; DNA: TGTGCCAGCAGCCCTGCTCAGGGGGCTGAAAAACTGTTTTTT
D: TRBD1; V: TRBV12-3/TRBV12-4; J: TRBJ2-7; size: .; CDR3: CASKTRTGGYEQYF; DNA: TGTGCCAGCAAAACTCGGACAGGGGGCTACGAGCAGTACTTC
D: .; V: TRBV7-3; J: TRBJ2-7; size: many; CDR3: CASSPRTGAYEQYF; DNA: TGTGCCAGCAGCCCACGGACGGGAGCCTACGAGCAGTACTTC
D: TRBD2; V: TRBV9; J: TRBJ2-1; size: .; CDR3: CASSVLPSGSFNEQFF; DNA: TGTGCCAGCAGCGTACTTCCTAGCGGGAGCTTTAATGAGCAGTTCTTC
D: .; V: TRBV10-1; J: TRBJ2-7; size: few; CDR3: CASSKGMGYEQYF; DNA: TGCGCCAGCAGTAAGGGAATGGGTTACGAGCAGTACTTC
D: TRBD2; V: TRBV5-1; J: TRBJ2-7; size: .; CDR3: CASSLTSGRQGYEQYF; DNA: TGCGCCAGCAGCTTGACTAGCGGGAGGCAAGGGTACGAGCAGTACTTC
D: .; V: TRBV15; J: TRBJ2-3; size: few; CDR3: CATSRDRGDTQYF; DNA: TGTGCCACCAGCAGAGATCGGGGAGATACGCAGTATTTT
D: .; V: TRBV6-2/TRBV6-3; J: TRBJ2-5; size: few; CDR3: CASSWSSGYKHF; DNA: TGTGCCAGCAGTTGGTCTTCAGGGTACAAACACTTC
D: .; V: TRBV3-1; J: TRBJ2-1; size: .; CDR3: CASSLVAGPAEQFF; DNA: TGTGCCAGCAGCTTGGTTGCGGGCCCCGCCGAGCAGTTCTTC
D: TRBD1; V: TRBV24-1; J: TRBJ2-7; size: .; CDR3: CATSYLIPGQGMNEQYF; DNA: TGTGCCACCAGTTATCTAATACCGGGACAGGGGATGAACGAGCAGTACTTC
D: .; V: TRBV10-2; J: TRBJ1-2; size: .; CDR3: CASSEFPTAYGYTF; DNA: TGCGCCAGCAGTGAGTTCCCGACGGCCTATGGCTACACCTTC
D: TRBD1; V: TRBV6-2/TRBV6-3; J: TRBJ1-4; size: .; CDR3: CASSYSSRGQEKLFF; DNA: TGTGCCAGCAGTTACTCGAGCAGGGGGCAGGAAAAACTGTTTTTT
D: .; V: TRBV2; J: TRBJ2-6; size: .; CDR3: CASSDGGPGANVLTF; DNA: TGTGCCAGCAGTGATGGGGGACCTGGGGCCAACGTCCTGACTTTC
D: .; V: TRBV3-1; J: TRBJ2-5; size: .; CDR3: CASSQWGEAQYF; DNA: TGTGCCAGCAGCCAATGGGGAGAGGCCCAGTACTTC
D: TRBD2; V: TRBV18; J: TRBJ2-1; size: .; CDR3: CASSPGAGEYNEQFF; DNA: TGTGCCAGCTCACCAGGAGCGGGAGAATACAATGAGCAGTTCTTC
D: TRBD1; V: TRBV29-1; J: TRBJ1-1; size: .; CDR3: CSVDGTGKRAEAFF; DNA: TGCAGCGTTGATGGGACAGGGAAGCGGGCTGAAGCTTTCTTT
D: .; V: TRBV2; J: TRBJ2-4; size: many; CDR3: CASSPDSLAKNIQYF; DNA: TGTGCCAGCAGTCCCGACAGCCTAGCCAAAAACATTCAGTACTTC
D: TRBD2; V: TRBV4-2; J: TRBJ2-5; size: .; CDR3: CASSQESPSGRAKETQYF; DNA: TGTGCCAGCAGCCAAGAGTCGCCCAGCGGGAGGGCCAAAGAGACCCAGTACTTC
D: TRBD2; V: TRBV25-1; J: TRBJ2-5; size: few; CDR3: CASKKEAGGIQTQYF; DNA: TGTGCCAGCAAGAAAGAGGCGGGAGGGATTCAGACCCAGTACTTC
D: TRBD1; V: TRBV28; J: TRBJ1-1; size: many; CDR3: CASSFRGVNTEAFF; DNA: TGTGCCAGCAGTTTCAGGGGGGTGAACACTGAAGCTTTCTTT
D: TRBD2; V: TRBV10-3; J: TRBJ2-3; size: .; CDR3: CGTSGKKADTQYF; DNA: TGTGGGACAAGCGGGAAGAAGGCTGATACGCAGTATTTT